One and the same sample provided the 18 T cell receptor beta chains below, sequenced in a study of OX40 agonist ivuxolimab in advanced cancers. Generated by immunoSEQ multiplex PCR, the TCRdb table keeps only in-frame clones and is missing some. The sample shows roughly 38,000 clones, around 82% of them seen only once. The sequenced sample was CD4+ or CD8+ T cells sorted from blood, obtained in a trial of the OX40 agonist ivuxolimab. These TCRs come from an adult with an advanced solid tumor such as melanoma, head and neck, liver or kidney cancer.

J is TRBJ2-5 and V is TRBV6-5; weak D call: TRBD1 (6 bases). Trimming took 0 bases from V and 2 from J, leaving 10 bases between them. The CDR3 spans 15 residues. Germline V gives CDR1 MNHEY, CDR2 SVGAGI. The CDR3 protein is CASSYSVGAQETQYF. The DNA of the CDR3 is TGTGCCAGCAGTTACTCGGTGGGGGCTCAAGAGACCCAGTACTTC.

The gene calls are TRBV19 and TRBJ2-1; 7 positions agree with TRBD2. The V gene end was trimmed by 6 bases and the J gene end by 9 bases; junction bases not matched to a gene: 8. The CDR3 loop spans 13 amino acids. CDR1 and CDR2 (germline): LNHDA, SQIVND (reference sequence). The CDR3 nucleotides read TGTGCCAGTAGACACCCGGGCGGGGGTGAGCAGTTCTTC. It is translated as CASRHPGGGEQFF. The entire variable domain, with the rest obtained from reference TRBV19 and TRBJ2-1, is as follows: DGGITQSPKYLFRKEGQNVTLSCEQNLNHDAMYWYRQDPGQGLRLIYYSQIVNDFQKGDIAEGYSVSREKKESFPLTVTSAQKNPTAFYLCASRHPGGGEQFFGPGTRLTVL.

The J gene is TRBJ1-5, the V gene TRBV6-1, with a possible D match to TRBD1 (6 bases). The CDR3 is 16 residues long. Germline V lookup: CDR1 MNHNS, CDR2 SASEGT. V lost 0 bases and J lost 7, with 16 bases in between. CDR3 protein: CASSEAPYGGDQPQHF. The DNA for the CDR3 is TGTGCCAGCAGTGAAGCGCCCTATGGGGGCGACCAGCCCCAGCATTTT.

Notes on this clone: At one boundary the junction diverges from the germline segment, which might be a read error. This chain joins TRBV7-7 and TRBJ2-5, with 8 bases matching TRBD1. Germline CDR1 is SSHAT and CDR2 is FNYEAQ (reference sequence). This CDR3 spans 14 amino acids. Here the CDR3 reads CASSLDRAQETQYF. Written as DNA, the CDR3 is TGTGCTAGCAGCCTGGACAGGGCCCAAGAGACCCAGTACTTC.

This clone showed up just a few times. The V call is TRBV18, the J call TRBJ1-1; TRBD1 agrees at 9 bases. The CDR3 is made up of 15 amino acids. Trimming took 4 bases from V and 6 from J; bases not matched to a gene: 9. CDR1 and CDR2 (germline): KGHSH, LQKENI. The CDR3 protein is CASSLRQGGLPEAFF. For the CDR3, the DNA is TGTGCCAGCTCACTTCGACAGGGGGGACTTCCTGAAGCTTTCTTT.

The chain is built from TRBV27 and TRBJ1-1; D gene unclear. Germline V lookup: CDR1 MNHEY, CDR2 SMNVEV (reference sequence). The CDR3 totals 13 residues. V lost 2 bases and J lost 3, with 7 bases in between. CDR3 DNA sequence: TGTGCCAGCAGTTTAATGCCTTACACTGAAGCTTTCTTT. Its protein is CASSLMPYTEAFF.

This chain uses TRBV5-1 with TRBJ2-3; D is perhaps TRBD1 (6 bases). CDR1 SGHRS and CDR2 YFSETQ come from the germline V gene. The CDR3 length is 14 residues. V was pared by 0 bases and J by 6 bases, with 11 bases between. The CDR3 region is CASSLDRARDTQYF. CDR3 in DNA: TGCGCCAGCAGCTTGGACAGGGCGAGGGATACGCAGTATTTT.

The rearrangement uses TRBV6-6 and TRBJ2-5; 7 bases are a match to TRBD2. V trimming: 2 bases; J trimming: 1 base; junction bases outside the gene matches: 4. There are 15 residues in the CDR3. CDR1 and CDR2 (germline): MNHNY, SVGAGI (reference sequence). CDR3 nucleotide sequence: TGTGCCAGCAGTTACGGCGGGAGAGGCCAAGAGACCCAGTACTTC. It codes for CASSYGGRGQETQYF.

The CDR3 region has the DNA TGTGCCAGCAGACTGGGCGGACCTAGCACAGATACGCAGTATTTT. Amino acid sequence: CASRLGGPSTDTQYF. The rearrangement joins TRBV13 to TRBJ2-3, with unresolved D. V lost 6 bases and J 0 bases, leaving 13 bases between the germline ends. Germline assignment: CDR1 PRHDT and CDR2 FYEKMQ (reference sequence). This CDR3 has 15 amino acids.

The chain recombines TRBV5-1 with TRBJ2-3; tentative D call: TRBD2 (6 bases). Germline V CDR1 and CDR2: SGHRS, YFSETQ. The CDR3 is 14 residues long. Between the trimmed V and J ends, which lost 0 bases and 7 bases, there was a span of 12 bases. CDR3 in DNA: TGCGCCAGCAGCTTGGATCCGGGGGTAAATACGCAGTATTTT. Translated, it gives CASSLDPGVNTQYF. The whole variable domain, filled in from reference TRBV5-1 and TRBJ2-3, reads KAGVTQTPRYLIKTRGQQVTLSCSPISGHRSVSWYQQTPGQGLQFLFEYFSETQRNKGNFPGRFSGRQFSNSRSEMNVSTLELGDSALYLCASSLDPGVNTQYFGPGTRLTVL.

The V call is TRBV12-5, the J call TRBJ2-3; D is possibly TRBD1 or TRBD2 (7 bases each). The germline CDR1 and CDR2 sequences are LGHNT and FRNRAP. V lost 2 bases to trimming and J lost 5 bases, with 11 bases between them. This CDR3 is built from 14 residues. CDR3 coding DNA: TGTGCTAGTGGTTTGCAGGGGGGGCGAGATACGCAGTATTTT. Translated, it gives CASGLQGGRDTQYF.

The chain links TRBV7-2 to TRBJ1-2; D may be TRBD1 (6 bases). Germline V gives CDR1 SGHTA, CDR2 FQGNSA. The CDR3 length is 12 residues. V lost 7 bases and J lost 8, with 14 bases in between. The CDR3 here is CASTAGAEGYTF. In nucleotides, the CDR3 is TGTGCCAGCACCGCGGGGGCGGAAGGCTACACCTTC. The full variable domain, its missing parts supplied by reference TRBV7-2 and TRBJ1-2, is GAGVSQSPSNKVTEKGKDVELRCDPISGHTALYWYRQSLGQGLEFLIYFQGNSAPDKSGLPSDRFSAERTGGSVSTLTIQRTQQEDSAVYLCASTAGAEGYTFGSGTRLTVV.

This chain uses TRBV10-3 with TRBJ1-1; D may be TRBD1 (5 bases). The length of the CDR3 is 13 residues. Trimming took 6 bases from V and 5 from J, leaving 13 bases between them. The germline gives CDR1 ENHRY, CDR2 SYGVKD. The CDR3 region has the DNA TGTGCCATCAGGGAGCCAGGGTCTACTGAAGCTTTCTTT. This codes for CAIREPGSTEAFF.

The J gene is TRBJ2-3, the V gene TRBV6-5; TRBD1 matches at 7 bases. This CDR3 contains 13 residues. V was pared by 0 bases and J by 14 bases, with 8 bases of the junction left unmatched. Germline values: CDR1 MNHEY, CDR2 SVGAGI. The CDR3 DNA reads as TGTGCCAGCAGTTACTCCCGACAGGGAAAGCGGTATTTT. Its translation is CASSYSRQGKRYF.

The chain joins TRBV18 to TRBJ1-3, with D possibly matching TRBD1 (5 bases). This CDR3 contains 14 residues. In germline, CDR1 is KGHSH, CDR2 LQKENI. V shed 5 bases and J shed 1 base, with 9 bases lying between them. The CDR3 DNA follows: TGTGCCAGCTCAATAGGGGTATCTGGAAACACCATATATTTT. It translates to CASSIGVSGNTIYF.

CDR3 region: CAISEPSQGRYGYTF. The CDR3, as DNA: TGTGCCATCAGTGAGCCGTCACAGGGGAGATATGGCTACACCTTC. V gene TRBV10-3 combines with J gene TRBJ1-2; TRBD1 aligns across 7 bases. Germline V gene lookup returns CDR1 ENHRY and CDR2 SYGVKD. The trim removed 2 bases at V and 5 bases at J, leaving 8 bases unmatched. The CDR3 has 15 residues.

V usage is TRBV5-1 and J usage is TRBJ2-7; 9 bases fit TRBD1. Germline lookup yields CDR1 SGHRS and CDR2 YFSETQ. J gave up 4 bases and V 4 bases, and 6 bases lay outside the gene matches. The CDR3 length is 14 residues. The CDR3: CASSAPGQGYEQYF. In DNA, the CDR3 is TGCGCCAGCAGCGCCCCCGGACAGGGGTACGAGCAGTACTTC.

The chain links TRBV7-9 to TRBJ1-4; 9 nucleotides agree with TRBD1. CDR3 size: 15 residues. The V and J ends lost 5 bases and 6 bases, in that order; junction bases with no gene match: 7. CDR1 is SEHNR, CDR2 FQNEAQ, per germline (reference sequence). DNA for the CDR3: TGTGCCAGCAGCGCACGGACAGGGGTTTATGAAAAACTGTTTTTT. This translates into CASSARTGVYEKLFF. Full variable domain (remainder filled in from reference TRBV7-9 and TRBJ1-4): DTGVSQNPRHKITKRGQNVTFRCDPISEHNRLYWYRQTLGQGPEFLTYFQNEAQLEKSRLLSDRFSAERPKGSFSTLEIQRTEQGDSAMYLCASSARTGVYEKLFFGSGTQLSVL.